What follows describes a single TCR beta chain. What it binds is unknown. Trimming took off 4 bases at V and 2 bases at J, with 13 bases between the two ends. Germline V gene sequence: CDR1 SGHRS, CDR2 YFSETQ. The CDR3 contains 14 residues. TCR beta VDJ and CDR3 were profiled, and genomic DNA was the template. TCRdb re-called the reads through MiXCR, storing one row per CDR3 protein. The top ten clones hold less than 4% of a sample with 350,000 to 450,000 distinct CDR3 sequences, about 70% of them seen once. This record belongs to a study of CD8+CD57+ T cells in acquired aplastic anemia. Study outcomes and limitations: Some 31 sequences, all CD8+ CDR3, were shared between patients and controls. The study found no significant CD8+ Simpson's diversity difference between patients and controls.

The source of this sequence is a human donor in good health, serving as a control. V gene TRBV5-1 combines with J gene TRBJ2-7, with D maybe TRBD1 (5 bases). Sequenced sample: sorted CD4+, CD8+, or CD8+CD57+ T cells (not recorded which) from PBMCs. The CDR3, as DNA: TGCGCCAGCAGCCTCATGGCAGGGACCTACGAGCAGTACTTC. Its translation is CASSLMAGTYEQYF.